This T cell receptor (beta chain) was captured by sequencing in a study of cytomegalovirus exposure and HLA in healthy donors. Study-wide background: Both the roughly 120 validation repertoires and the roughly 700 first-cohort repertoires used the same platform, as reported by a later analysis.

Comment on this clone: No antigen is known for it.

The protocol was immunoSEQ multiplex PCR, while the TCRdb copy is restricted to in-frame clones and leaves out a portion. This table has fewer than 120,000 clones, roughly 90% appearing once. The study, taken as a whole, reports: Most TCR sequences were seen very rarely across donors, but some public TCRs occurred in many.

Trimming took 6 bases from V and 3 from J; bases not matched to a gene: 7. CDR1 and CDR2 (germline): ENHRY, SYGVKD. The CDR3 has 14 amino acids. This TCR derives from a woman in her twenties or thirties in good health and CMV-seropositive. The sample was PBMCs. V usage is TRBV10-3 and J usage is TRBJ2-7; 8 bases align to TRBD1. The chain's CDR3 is CAISPGRGLYEQYF. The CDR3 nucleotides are TGTGCCATCAGCCCGGGCAGGGGGCTCTACGAGCAGTACTTC.